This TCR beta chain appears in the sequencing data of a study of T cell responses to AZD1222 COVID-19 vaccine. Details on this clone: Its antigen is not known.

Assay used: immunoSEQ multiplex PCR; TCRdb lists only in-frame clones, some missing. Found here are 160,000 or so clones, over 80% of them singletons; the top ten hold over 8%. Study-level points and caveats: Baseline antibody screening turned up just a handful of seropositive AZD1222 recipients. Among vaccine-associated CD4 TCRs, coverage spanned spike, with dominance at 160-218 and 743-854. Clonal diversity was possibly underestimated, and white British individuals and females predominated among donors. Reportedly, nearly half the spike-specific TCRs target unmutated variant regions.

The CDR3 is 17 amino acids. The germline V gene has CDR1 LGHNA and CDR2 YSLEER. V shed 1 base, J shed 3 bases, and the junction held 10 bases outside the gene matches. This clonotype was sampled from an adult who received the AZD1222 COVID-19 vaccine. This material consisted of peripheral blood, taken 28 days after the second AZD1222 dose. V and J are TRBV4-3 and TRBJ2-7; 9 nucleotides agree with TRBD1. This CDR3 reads CASSQALTDRGYYEQYF. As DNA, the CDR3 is TGCGCCAGCAGCCAAGCCTTAACGGACAGGGGATACTACGAGCAGTACTTC.